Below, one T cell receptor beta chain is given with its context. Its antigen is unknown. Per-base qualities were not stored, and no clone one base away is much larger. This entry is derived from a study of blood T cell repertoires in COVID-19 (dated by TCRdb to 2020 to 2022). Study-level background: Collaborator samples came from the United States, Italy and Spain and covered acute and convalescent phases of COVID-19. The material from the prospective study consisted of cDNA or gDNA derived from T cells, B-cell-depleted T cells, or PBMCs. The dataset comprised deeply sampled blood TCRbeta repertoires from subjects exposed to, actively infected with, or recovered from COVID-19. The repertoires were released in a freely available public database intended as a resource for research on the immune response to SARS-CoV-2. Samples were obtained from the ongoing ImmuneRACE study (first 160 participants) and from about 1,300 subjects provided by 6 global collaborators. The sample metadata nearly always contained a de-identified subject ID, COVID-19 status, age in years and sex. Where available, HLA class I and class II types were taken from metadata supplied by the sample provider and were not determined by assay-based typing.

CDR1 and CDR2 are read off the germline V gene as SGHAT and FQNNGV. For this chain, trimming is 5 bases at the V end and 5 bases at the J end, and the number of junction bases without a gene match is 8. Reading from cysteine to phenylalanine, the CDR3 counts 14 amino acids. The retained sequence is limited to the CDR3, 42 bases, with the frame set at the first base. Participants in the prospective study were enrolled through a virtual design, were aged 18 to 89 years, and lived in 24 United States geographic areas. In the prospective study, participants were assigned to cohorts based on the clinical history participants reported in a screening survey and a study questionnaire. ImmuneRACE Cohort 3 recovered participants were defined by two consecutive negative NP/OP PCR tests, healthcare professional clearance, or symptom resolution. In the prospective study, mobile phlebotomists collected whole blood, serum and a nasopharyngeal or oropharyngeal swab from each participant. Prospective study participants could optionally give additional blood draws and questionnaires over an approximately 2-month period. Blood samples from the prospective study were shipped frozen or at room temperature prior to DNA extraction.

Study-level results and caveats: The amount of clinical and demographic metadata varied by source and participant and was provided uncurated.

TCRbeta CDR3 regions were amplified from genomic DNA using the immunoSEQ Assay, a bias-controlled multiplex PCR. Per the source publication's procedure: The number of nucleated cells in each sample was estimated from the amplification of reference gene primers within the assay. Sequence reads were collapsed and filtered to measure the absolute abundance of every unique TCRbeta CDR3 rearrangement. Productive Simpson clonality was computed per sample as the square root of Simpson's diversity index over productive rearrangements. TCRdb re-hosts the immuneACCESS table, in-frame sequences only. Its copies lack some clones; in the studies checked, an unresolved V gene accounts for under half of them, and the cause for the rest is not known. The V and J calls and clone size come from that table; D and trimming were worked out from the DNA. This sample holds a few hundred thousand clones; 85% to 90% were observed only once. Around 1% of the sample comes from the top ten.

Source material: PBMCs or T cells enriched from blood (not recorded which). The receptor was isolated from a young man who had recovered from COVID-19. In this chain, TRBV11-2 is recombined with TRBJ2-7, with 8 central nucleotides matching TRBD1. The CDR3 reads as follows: CASSRTGKSHEQYF. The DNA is TGTGCCAGCAGCAGGACAGGGAAAAGCCACGAGCAGTACTTC. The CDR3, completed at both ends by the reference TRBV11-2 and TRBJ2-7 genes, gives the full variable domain EAGVAQSPRYKIIEKRQSVAFWCNPISGHATLYWYQQILGQGPKLLIQFQNNGVVDDSQLPKDRFSAERLKGVDSTLKIQPAKLEDSAVYLCASSRTGKSHEQYFGPGTRLTVT.